The rows below give T cell receptor beta chains drawn from one sample of a study of breast tumors, draining lymph nodes, adjacent tissues. In TCRdb, the multiplex PCR reads were re-called with MiXCR into one record per CDR3 protein. The table lists fewer than 200,000 distinct CDR3 sequences, roughly a third of them singletons. The sequencing sample was made of axillary lymph node tissue. These receptors came from a female donor with breast cancer. Some clones in this sample may be carry-over from other donors' samples. Both conserved end residues are part of each CDR3. A D gene is named only where the DNA matches it firmly. Clone size is not always given. Where it is, it says once, few, many or a class for expanded clones.

V	size	J	D	DNA	CDR3
TRBV24-1	-	TRBJ1-5	-	TGTAGCCATCCACTGTGTAGCAATCAGCCCCAGCATTTT	CSHPLCSNQPQHF
TRBV20-1	-	TRBJ2-3	-	TGCAGTGCTATGGGTAATGGGGCGCCAGCTACGCAGTATTTT	CSAMGNGAPATQYF
TRBV18	-	TRBJ1-5	-	TGTGCCAGCTCACCTCCGGGGCTAGCGGGAGGTAATGAGCCCCAGCATTTT	CASSPPGLAGGNEPQHF
TRBV20-1	many	TRBJ1-5	-	TGCAGTGTCAGTGGGTATAGCAATCAGCCCCAGCATTTT	CSVSGYSNQPQHF
TRBV11-2	-	TRBJ1-2	TRBD1	TGTGCCAGCAGCTCCTACGGACAGGGTGAAGACTATGGCTACACCTTC	CASSSYGQGEDYGYTF
TRBV12-3/TRBV12-4	-	TRBJ2-3	TRBD2	TGTGCCAGCAGTTCCATTGGGGGTAGCGGGAATACAGATGCGCAGTATTTT	CASSSIGGSGNTDAQYF
TRBV5-8	many	TRBJ2-7	TRBD1	TGTGCCAGCAGCTGGGGACAGGACTACGAGCAGTACTTC	CASSWGQDYEQYF
TRBV2	many	TRBJ2-2	-	TGTGCCACGCGGTCCTCCAATCCCACCGGGGAGCTGTTTTTT	CATRSSNPTGELFF
TRBV6-6	medium-sized	TRBJ2-1	-	TGTGCCAGCAGTTACAATGGGGCCTACAATGAGCAGTTCTTC	CASSYNGAYNEQFF
TRBV25-1	many	TRBJ2-1	-	TGTGCCAGCAGTGACCCGGGACAATCCTACAATGAGCAGTTCTTC	CASSDPGQSYNEQFF
TRBV4-1	-	TRBJ2-2	-	TGCGCCAGCAGCCAAGGTCGTCACGACACCGGGGAGCTGTTTTTT	CASSQGRHDTGELFF